One sample yielded the 9 T cell receptor beta chains listed below, sequenced in a study of OX40 agonist ivuxolimab in advanced cancers. Here immunoSEQ multiplex PCR was the method, and the copy in TCRdb shows in-frame clones only, minus some. The sample includes 65,000 to 85,000 clones, roughly 92% of them seen just once. The starting material was CD4+ or CD8+ T cells sorted from blood, obtained in a trial of the OX40 agonist ivuxolimab. The receptors come from an adult with an advanced solid tumor such as melanoma, head and neck, liver or kidney cancer.

This clone was seen a single time. The rearrangement uses TRBV5-1 and TRBJ1-1; 8 nucleotides match TRBD1. Trimming took 4 bases from V and 7 from J; bases not matched to a gene: 6. CDR1 is SGHRS and CDR2 is YFSETQ in the germline V gene. The CDR3 extends over 13 amino acids. The DNA for the CDR3 is TGCGCCAGCAGCACCGGGACAGGAGGTGAAGCTTTCTTT. Translation: CASSTGTGGEAFF.

The chain has TRBV19 and TRBJ2-5; TRBD2 matches at 14 bases. V was pared by 5 bases and J by 4 bases, with 6 bases of the junction left unmatched. Per the germline V gene, CDR1 is LNHDA and CDR2 is SQIVND (reference sequence). This CDR3 has 16 amino acids. The CDR3, as DNA: TGTGCCAGTAGTCCGGGACTAGCGGGAGAAGGAGAGACCCAGTACTTC. This encodes CASSPGLAGEGETQYF. Based on the CDR3 plus reference TRBV19 and TRBJ2-5, the full variable domain is DGGITQSPKYLFRKEGQNVTLSCEQNLNHDAMYWYRQDPGQGLRLIYYSQIVNDFQKGDIAEGYSVSREKKESFPLTVTSAQKNPTAFYLCASSPGLAGEGETQYFGPGTRLLVL.

This clone has only one observation. This rearrangement joins TRBV10-3 to TRBJ2-3; 14 bases map to TRBD2. The CDR3 sequence is 14 residues long. CDR1 and CDR2 from the germline V gene are ENHRY and SYGVKD. V gave up 6 bases and J gave up 5 bases; unmatched junction bases: 1. The CDR3 sequence is CAISGLAGGDTQYF. In nucleotides, the CDR3 is TGTGCCATCAGCGGACTAGCGGGAGGAGATACGCAGTATTTT.

The chain employs TRBV6-1 and TRBJ2-5; D is perhaps TRBD2 (5 bases). Trimming shortened V by 10 bases and J by 0 bases, and 12 bases separated the two germline ends. Germline V CDR1 and CDR2: MNHNS, SASEGT. CDR3 length: 13 residues. The CDR3 DNA sequence: TGTGCCATCGCCCGGGGTTACCAAGAGACCCAGTACTTC. Encoded protein: CAIARGYQETQYF.

The chain joins TRBV9 to TRBJ1-3; D gene ambiguous. CDR1 and CDR2 (germline): SGDLS, YYNGEE. The V gene lost 0 bases and the J gene lost 4 bases, with 5 bases spanning the gap. The CDR3 runs 13 residues. CDR3 bases: TGTGCCAGCAGCGTAGGAGGGGGAAACACCATATATTTT. Protein product: CASSVGGGNTIYF.

The chain is built from TRBV25-1 and TRBJ2-7; D tentatively reads TRBD1 or TRBD2 (7 bases each). The length of the CDR3 is 13 residues. Trimming left V 9 bases short and J 1 base short, with 13 bases between. Germline CDR1 reads MGHDK; CDR2 reads SYGVNS. This chain's CDR3 is CASGGGQSYEQYF. CDR3 nucleotides: TGTGCCAGTGGGGGGGGACAGTCCTACGAGCAGTACTTC.

The CDR3 DNA sequence: TGCGCCAGCAGCCAGGGGGACAGCTCGTGGGACGAGCAGTACTTC. Protein product: CASSQGDSSWDEQYF. V gene TRBV4-1 combines with J gene TRBJ2-7, with 7 bases matching TRBD1. The V segment lost 3 bases and the J segment 5 bases; nucleotides outside the gene matches: 10. This CDR3 has 15 residues. Germline V lookup: CDR1 MGHRA, CDR2 YSYEKL.

This clone appeared a single time. V and J are TRBV7-3 and TRBJ2-2, with TRBD1 matching over 7 bases. CDR3 length: 16 amino acids. J gave up 7 bases and V 5 bases, and 13 bases lay outside the gene matches. Per germline, CDR1 SGHTA and CDR2 FQGTGA. The CDR3: CASSPTTGVAGGELFF. In nucleotides, the CDR3 is TGTGCCAGCAGCCCCACCACAGGGGTGGCGGGCGGGGAGCTGTTTTTT.

The chain joins TRBV15 to TRBJ2-7; D gene ambiguous. CDR3 size: 14 residues. Trimming left V 4 bases short and J 3 bases short, with 13 bases between. CDR1 is LNHNV and CDR2 is YYDKDF in the germline V gene (reference sequence). CDR3 protein: CATSKEGIGYEQYF. Here the CDR3 DNA reads TGTGCCACCAGCAAGGAAGGGATCGGCTACGAGCAGTACTTC. The whole variable domain, remainder taken from reference TRBV15 and TRBJ2-7, is DAMVIQNPRYQVTQFGKPVTLSCSQTLNHNVMYWYQQKSSQAPKLLFHYYDKDFNNEADTPDNFQSRRPNTSFCFLDIRSPGLGDTAMYLCATSKEGIGYEQYFGPGTRLTVT.